This T cell receptor (beta chain) was profiled in a study of blood T cell repertoires in COVID-19 (dated by TCRdb to about 2020). In the study overall: The collaborator samples originated in the United States, Italy and Spain and spanned the acute and convalescent phases of COVID-19. The dataset comprised deeply sampled blood TCRbeta repertoires from subjects exposed to, actively infected with, or recovered from COVID-19. The material from the prospective study consisted of cDNA or gDNA derived from T cells, B-cell-depleted T cells, or PBMCs. Where available, HLA class I and class II types were obtained from metadata supplied by the sample provider rather than from assay-based typing. The sample metadata nearly always contained a de-identified subject ID, COVID-19 status, age in years and sex. A freely available public database, intended as a resource for researchers studying the immune response to SARS-CoV-2, is where the repertoires were released. The samples were drawn from two sources: the first 160 participants of the ongoing ImmuneRACE study, and fewer than 1,500 subjects contributed by 6 global collaborators. The research as a whole found: The amount of clinical and demographic metadata varied by source and participant and was provided uncurated.

As to this clone: Its recognized antigen is unknown. Base qualities are not provided; no much larger clone lies one nucleotide away.

TCRbeta CDR3 regions were amplified from genomic DNA using the immunoSEQ Assay, a bias-controlled multiplex PCR. For the original study's pipeline: The number of nucleated cells in each sample was estimated by amplification of reference gene primers within the assay. Sequence reads were collapsed and filtered to measure the absolute abundance of every unique TCRbeta CDR3 rearrangement. For each sample, productive Simpson clonality was calculated as the square root of Simpson's diversity index over productive rearrangements. TCRdb carries this immuneACCESS record with in-frame sequences only. Its versions omit some clonotypes, under half of them owing to an unresolved V gene in the studies checked, with the rest unexplained. D and trimming were read from the DNA, whereas the V and J calls and clone size are those reported in that table. For this sample the table gives some 180,000 clones, of which less than 85% were detected only once. Clones ranked in the top ten supply less than 5.5% of the sample.

Participants in the prospective study were aged about 18 to 95 years, lived in 20 to 30 United States geographic areas, and enrolled through a virtual design. To assign participants to cohorts, the prospective study relied on clinical history that participants themselves reported in a screening survey and a study questionnaire. Mobile phlebotomists in the prospective study collected whole blood, serum and a nasopharyngeal or oropharyngeal swab from every participant. Prospective study participants could optionally give additional blood draws and questionnaires over a roughly two-month period. Before DNA extraction, prospective study blood samples were shipped either frozen or at room temperature. The sequencing sample was made of PBMCs or T cells enriched from blood (not recorded which). The origin of this receptor is a woman in her sixties or seventies with acute COVID-19.

The DNA reads TGTGCCTGCTTGACAGGGAACACTGAAGCTTTCTTT. Its coded protein is CACLTGNTEAFF. The chain joins TRBV30 to TRBJ1-1, and TRBD1 may be the D gene, going by 6 matching bases. From a lookup of the germline V gene (reference sequence), CDR1 and CDR2 are GTSNPN and SVGIG. Trimming costs V 6 bases and J 1 base, and their ends lie 9 bases apart. The CDR3 goes from the cysteine to the phenylalanine over 12 residues. Of the read, only the CDR3 DNA is kept; its 36 bases are in frame from base 1.